These T cell receptor beta chains were read from a single sample in a study of T-cell memory formation after mild COVID-19. TCRdb re-derived calls from the 5' RACE reads in MiXCR, one entry per CDR3 protein. The profile covers about half a million distinct CDR3 sequences, with over 15% appearing a single time and roughly 12% taken by the ten largest. Sequences were obtained from PBMCs or a T cell subset sorted from them (not recorded which). Receptors originate from an adult woman who had mild COVID-19 (a few samples of this study predate the infection). Cell type and time point are not known. CDR3s include the opening cysteine and the closing phenylalanine or tryptophan. The D gene is left open where the match is weak. The size field is filled for only some rows; it gives once, few, many or a size class.

abundance: few
d_gene: -
j_gene: TRBJ2-5
v_gene: TRBV7-7
CDR3nt: TGTGCTAGCAGCTTAGGTCGGGACGAAGAGACCCAGTACTTC
CDR3aa: CASSLGRDEETQYF

abundance: few
d_gene: -
j_gene: TRBJ1-5
v_gene: TRBV11-2
CDR3nt: TGTGCCAGCAGCTTAGACAGGGGCTTTAATCAGCCCCAGCATTTT
CDR3aa: CASSLDRGFNQPQHF

abundance: few
d_gene: TRBD2
j_gene: TRBJ2-1
v_gene: TRBV6-4
CDR3nt: TGTGCCAGCAGTCCCTCCTTGGGCGGGGGGGCCGTTGAGCAGTTCTTC
CDR3aa: CASSPSLGGGAVEQFF

abundance: few
d_gene: -
j_gene: TRBJ2-3
v_gene: TRBV6-5
CDR3nt: TGTGCCAGCAGATCCGGGACCTCCACAGATACGCAGTATTTT
CDR3aa: CASRSGTSTDTQYF

abundance: few
d_gene: -
j_gene: TRBJ2-5
v_gene: TRBV2
CDR3nt: TGTGCCAGCAGTGAACAGGGGATAGCGAAGGAGACCCAGTACTTC
CDR3aa: CASSEQGIAKETQYF

abundance: many
d_gene: -
j_gene: TRBJ1-1
v_gene: TRBV4-1
CDR3nt: TGCGCCAGCAGCCAAGCGACAGTGATGAACACTGAAGCTTTCTTT
CDR3aa: CASSQATVMNTEAFF

abundance: -
d_gene: TRBD2
j_gene: TRBJ2-1
v_gene: TRBV19
CDR3nt: TGTGCCAGTACCGCGGGGGGATTTCCCTACAATGAGCAGTTCTTC
CDR3aa: CASTAGGFPYNEQFF

abundance: few
d_gene: TRBD1
j_gene: TRBJ2-3
v_gene: TRBV5-6
CDR3nt: TGTGCCAGCAGCGGTAGGCACAGGGGCTTGCCAGATACGCAGTATTTT
CDR3aa: CASSGRHRGLPDTQYF

abundance: few
d_gene: -
j_gene: TRBJ1-4
v_gene: TRBV18
CDR3nt: TGTGCCAGCTCACCGAACAGTAGTGGCAATGAAAAACTGTTTTTT
CDR3aa: CASSPNSSGNEKLFF

abundance: -
d_gene: -
j_gene: TRBJ1-1
v_gene: TRBV6-1
CDR3nt: TGTGCCAGCAGTGAAATTAAGGGAGGCGTAGGTAGCACTGAAGCTTTCTTT
CDR3aa: CASSEIKGGVGSTEAFF

abundance: -
d_gene: -
j_gene: TRBJ2-1
v_gene: TRBV2
CDR3nt: TGTGCCAGCACGTATGGTCCCGGGAGTGAGCAGTTCTTC
CDR3aa: CASTYGPGSEQFF

abundance: many
d_gene: -
j_gene: TRBJ2-5
v_gene: TRBV5-6
CDR3nt: TGTGCCAGCAGCCCTGCCGGGAGCACCCAGACCCAGTACTTC
CDR3aa: CASSPAGSTQTQYF

abundance: -
d_gene: -
j_gene: TRBJ2-1
v_gene: TRBV5-4
CDR3nt: TGTGCCAGCAGCTTGCGTCAGGGGCGTTTTGATGAGCAGTTCTTC
CDR3aa: CASSLRQGRFDEQFF

abundance: -
d_gene: TRBD2
j_gene: TRBJ2-1
v_gene: TRBV29-1
CDR3nt: TGCAGCGTTGAAGGGGGGGGTAGGGACAATGAGCAGTTCTTC
CDR3aa: CSVEGGGRDNEQFF

abundance: -
d_gene: -
j_gene: TRBJ1-5
v_gene: TRBV12-3/TRBV12-4
CDR3nt: TGTGCCAGCAGTGGGTCGGGGAGGGGAGCCAATCAGCCCCAGCATTTT
CDR3aa: CASSGSGRGANQPQHF

abundance: many
d_gene: -
j_gene: TRBJ1-1
v_gene: TRBV7-2
CDR3nt: TGTGCCAGCAGCTTACAGGGTATGGGCACTGAAGCTTTCTTT
CDR3aa: CASSLQGMGTEAFF

abundance: -
d_gene: TRBD1
j_gene: TRBJ2-6
v_gene: TRBV24-1
CDR3nt: TGTGCCACCAGTGATTCGATCCAGGGGGCGGGGAGCTCTGGGGCCAACGTCCTGACTTTC
CDR3aa: CATSDSIQGAGSSGANVLTF

abundance: -
d_gene: -
j_gene: TRBJ1-2
v_gene: TRBV12-5
CDR3nt: TGTGCTAGTGGTCCAATTGGGGGGAGAGGCTACACCTTC
CDR3aa: CASGPIGGRGYTF

abundance: -
d_gene: TRBD1
j_gene: TRBJ2-2
v_gene: TRBV18
CDR3nt: TGTGCCAGCTCACCGCTCGGACAGGGGGCAACCGGGGAGCTGTTTTTT
CDR3aa: CASSPLGQGATGELFF

abundance: -
d_gene: TRBD2
j_gene: TRBJ2-3
v_gene: TRBV5-5
CDR3nt: TGTGCCAGCAGCTTGAGGGGGCGACTAGCGGGAACCACAGATACGCAGTATTTT
CDR3aa: CASSLRGRLAGTTDTQYF

abundance: -
d_gene: -
j_gene: TRBJ2-3
v_gene: TRBV2
CDR3nt: TGTGCCAGCAGTGAAGGGCAGTCGGGAGATACGCAGTATTTT
CDR3aa: CASSEGQSGDTQYF

abundance: many
d_gene: TRBD2
j_gene: TRBJ2-3
v_gene: TRBV3-1
CDR3nt: TGTGCCAGCAGCCGATCTGCGGGGGGCCCCACAGATACGCAGTATTTT
CDR3aa: CASSRSAGGPTDTQYF

abundance: many
d_gene: -
j_gene: TRBJ2-3
v_gene: TRBV4-3
CDR3nt: TGCGCCAGCAGCCAAGCCAGGGCGGGACTCACAGATACGCAGTATTTT
CDR3aa: CASSQARAGLTDTQYF

abundance: many
d_gene: -
j_gene: TRBJ2-5
v_gene: TRBV4-2
CDR3nt: TGTGCCAGCAGCCAAGATCTCGGCCTAGAGACCCAGTACTTC
CDR3aa: CASSQDLGLETQYF

abundance: -
d_gene: TRBD2
j_gene: TRBJ2-7
v_gene: TRBV4-1
CDR3nt: TGCGCCAGCAGCCACGCTCCGAGCGGGAGATCCTACGAGCAGTACTTC
CDR3aa: CASSHAPSGRSYEQYF

abundance: -
d_gene: -
j_gene: TRBJ2-5
v_gene: TRBV12-3/TRBV12-4
CDR3nt: TGTGCCAGCAAACAGTACCAAGAGACCCAGTACTTC
CDR3aa: CASKQYQETQYF

abundance: -
d_gene: -
j_gene: TRBJ2-7
v_gene: TRBV20-1
CDR3nt: TGCAGTGCTAGTGAGGAGGCTGGGGCCTACGAGCAGTACTTC
CDR3aa: CSASEEAGAYEQYF

abundance: many
d_gene: -
j_gene: TRBJ2-3
v_gene: TRBV21-1
CDR3nt: TGTGCCAGCAGCAAACACTACTGTACGCAGTATTTT
CDR3aa: CASSKHYCTQYF

abundance: -
d_gene: -
j_gene: TRBJ1-6
v_gene: TRBV9
CDR3nt: TGTGCCAGCAGCGTAGGGTCAGGGTCACCCCTCCACTTT
CDR3aa: CASSVGSGSPLHF

abundance: many
d_gene: -
j_gene: TRBJ1-2
v_gene: TRBV5-1
CDR3nt: TGCGCCAGCAGGCCCGGACTGCAGATACATGGCTACACCTTC
CDR3aa: CASRPGLQIHGYTF

abundance: -
d_gene: -
j_gene: TRBJ2-3
v_gene: TRBV7-9
CDR3nt: TGTGCCAGCAGCCACAGGGTCACAGATACGCAGTATTTT
CDR3aa: CASSHRVTDTQYF

abundance: few
d_gene: TRBD2
j_gene: TRBJ2-4
v_gene: TRBV7-9
CDR3nt: TGTGCCAGCAGCAGAGCGGGGGCGAACGAACACCTAGCCAAAAACATTCAGTACTTC
CDR3aa: CASSRAGANEHLAKNIQYF

abundance: -
d_gene: TRBD2
j_gene: TRBJ2-3
v_gene: TRBV9
CDR3nt: TGTGCCAGCAGCGAACTAACTAGCGGGGGGATAGATACGCAGTATTTT
CDR3aa: CASSELTSGGIDTQYF

abundance: few
d_gene: -
j_gene: TRBJ1-5
v_gene: TRBV24-1
CDR3nt: TGTGCCACCAGTGATTTGAGGAGCAATCAGCCCCAGCATTTT
CDR3aa: CATSDLRSNQPQHF

abundance: -
d_gene: -
j_gene: TRBJ2-7
v_gene: TRBV5-1
CDR3nt: TGCGCCAGCAGCTTCCGGGCCGAGCAGTACTTC
CDR3aa: CASSFRAEQYF

abundance: many
d_gene: -
j_gene: TRBJ2-3
v_gene: TRBV29-1
CDR3nt: TGCAGCGTTACGACAGATACGCAGTATTTT
CDR3aa: CSVTTDTQYF

abundance: many
d_gene: -
j_gene: TRBJ2-1
v_gene: TRBV5-1
CDR3nt: TGCGCCAGCAGCTTGAATCCCACATATGAGCAGTTCTTC
CDR3aa: CASSLNPTYEQFF

abundance: -
d_gene: -
j_gene: TRBJ2-3
v_gene: TRBV29-1
CDR3nt: TGCAGCGCTTCCGTTTCGGAGGTGGGGCAGTATTTT
CDR3aa: CSASVSEVGQYF

abundance: -
d_gene: -
j_gene: TRBJ1-1
v_gene: TRBV12-3/TRBV12-4
CDR3nt: TGTGCCAGCATCGGGGGGGACACTGAAGCTTTCTTT
CDR3aa: CASIGGDTEAFF

abundance: few
d_gene: -
j_gene: TRBJ2-1
v_gene: TRBV20-1
CDR3nt: TGCAGTGCCGCCAGGGGCAGCTCCTACAATGAGCAGTTCTTC
CDR3aa: CSAARGSSYNEQFF

abundance: -
d_gene: -
j_gene: TRBJ1-6
v_gene: TRBV11-2
CDR3nt: TGTGCCAGCAGCTTAGATCGCCCCGGCCGGAATTCACCCCTCCACTTT
CDR3aa: CASSLDRPGRNSPLHF

abundance: -
d_gene: TRBD2
j_gene: TRBJ2-7
v_gene: TRBV6-5
CDR3nt: TGTGCCAGCAGTTACTCGTCATTAGCGGGGGCCGTATCTACCTACGAGCAGTACTTC
CDR3aa: CASSYSSLAGAVSTYEQYF

abundance: -
d_gene: -
j_gene: TRBJ2-7
v_gene: TRBV5-4
CDR3nt: TGTGCCAGCAGATACACCGGGACCCGGGGGGAGCAGTACTTC
CDR3aa: CASRYTGTRGEQYF

abundance: -
d_gene: -
j_gene: TRBJ1-2
v_gene: TRBV5-4
CDR3nt: TGTGCCAGCACCAAGACAGGCAACTATGGCTACACCTTC
CDR3aa: CASTKTGNYGYTF

abundance: -
d_gene: TRBD1
j_gene: TRBJ2-2
v_gene: TRBV5-5
CDR3nt: TGTGCCAGCAGCCCGCCGGGACAGGGAGAGACCGGGGAGCTGTTTTTT
CDR3aa: CASSPPGQGETGELFF

abundance: few
d_gene: -
j_gene: TRBJ2-1
v_gene: TRBV7-2
CDR3nt: TGTGCCAGCAGCTCCGTATCGGGGAGGACCAACAATGAGCAGTTCTTC
CDR3aa: CASSSVSGRTNNEQFF

abundance: few
d_gene: -
j_gene: TRBJ2-1
v_gene: TRBV6-5
CDR3nt: TGTGCCAGCAGTTACTCGGGGACCCGTTGGTTCTTC
CDR3aa: CASSYSGTRWFF

abundance: -
d_gene: -
j_gene: TRBJ1-1
v_gene: TRBV20-1
CDR3nt: TGCAGTGCTAGAGATTGGGGGATATTGACTTTCTTT
CDR3aa: CSARDWGILTFF

abundance: -
d_gene: -
j_gene: TRBJ1-2
v_gene: TRBV2
CDR3nt: TGTGCCAGCAGTGGACAGTCCTATGGCTACACCTTC
CDR3aa: CASSGQSYGYTF

abundance: few
d_gene: TRBD1
j_gene: TRBJ2-3
v_gene: TRBV12-3/TRBV12-4
CDR3nt: TGTGCCAGCAGTCAGGGACAGTACACAGATACGCAGTATTTT
CDR3aa: CASSQGQYTDTQYF

abundance: -
d_gene: -
j_gene: TRBJ1-1
v_gene: TRBV10-3
CDR3nt: TGTGCCATCACGTTTGGCGATTGGGGGGCGAAGACTAAAAGAGACACTGAAGCTTTCTTT
CDR3aa: CAITFGDWGAKTKRDTEAFF

abundance: few
d_gene: TRBD1
j_gene: TRBJ1-1
v_gene: TRBV12-3/TRBV12-4
CDR3nt: TGTGCCAGCAGTTCTCTCCGGGACAGGGAGGACACTGAAGCTTTCTTT
CDR3aa: CASSSLRDREDTEAFF

abundance: few
d_gene: -
j_gene: TRBJ2-5
v_gene: TRBV9
CDR3nt: TGTGCCAGCAGCGTAGACTCGGGGACCCAAGAGACCCAGTACTTC
CDR3aa: CASSVDSGTQETQYF

abundance: -
d_gene: -
j_gene: TRBJ2-2
v_gene: TRBV5-5
CDR3nt: TGTGCCAGCAGCTTGTATGGTAACCCTACCCCCGGGGAGCTGTTTTTT
CDR3aa: CASSLYGNPTPGELFF

abundance: few
d_gene: -
j_gene: TRBJ1-5
v_gene: TRBV5-5
CDR3nt: TGTGCCAGCAGCTTCTTGGGAGGAGCCAATCAGCCCCAGCATTTT
CDR3aa: CASSFLGGANQPQHF